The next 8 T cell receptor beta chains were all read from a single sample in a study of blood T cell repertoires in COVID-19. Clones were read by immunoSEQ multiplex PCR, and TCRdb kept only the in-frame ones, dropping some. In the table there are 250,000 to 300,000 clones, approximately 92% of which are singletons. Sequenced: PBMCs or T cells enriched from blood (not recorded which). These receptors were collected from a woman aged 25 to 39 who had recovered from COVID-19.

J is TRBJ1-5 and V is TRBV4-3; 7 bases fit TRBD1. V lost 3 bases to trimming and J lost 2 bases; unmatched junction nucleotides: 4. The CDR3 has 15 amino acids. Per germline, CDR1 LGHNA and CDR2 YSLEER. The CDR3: CASSQETGGNQPQHF. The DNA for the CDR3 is TGCGCCAGCAGCCAGGAAACAGGGGGCAATCAGCCCCAGCATTTT.

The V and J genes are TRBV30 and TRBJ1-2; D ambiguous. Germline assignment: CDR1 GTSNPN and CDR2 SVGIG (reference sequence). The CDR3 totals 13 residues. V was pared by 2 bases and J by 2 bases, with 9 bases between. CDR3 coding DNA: TGTGCCTGGAGTTCTGGGGAGAACTATGGCTACACCTTC. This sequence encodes CAWSSGENYGYTF.

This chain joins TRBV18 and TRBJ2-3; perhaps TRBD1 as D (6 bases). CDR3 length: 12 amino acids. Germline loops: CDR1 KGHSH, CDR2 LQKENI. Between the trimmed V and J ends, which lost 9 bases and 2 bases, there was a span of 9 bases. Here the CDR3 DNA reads TGTGCCAGAAGGACAGACACAGATACGCAGTATTTT. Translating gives CARRTDTDTQYF.

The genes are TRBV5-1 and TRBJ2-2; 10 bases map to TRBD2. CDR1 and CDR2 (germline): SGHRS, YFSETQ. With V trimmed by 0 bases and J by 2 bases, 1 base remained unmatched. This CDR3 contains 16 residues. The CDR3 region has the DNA TGCGCCAGCAGCTTGGCTAGCGGGAGTAACACCGGGGAGCTGTTTTTT. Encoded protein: CASSLASGSNTGELFF.

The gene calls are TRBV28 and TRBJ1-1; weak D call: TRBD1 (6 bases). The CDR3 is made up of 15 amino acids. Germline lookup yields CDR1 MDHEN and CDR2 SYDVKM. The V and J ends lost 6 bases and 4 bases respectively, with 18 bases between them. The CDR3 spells CASSPQQGWGTEAFF. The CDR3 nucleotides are TGTGCCAGCAGCCCGCAGCAGGGGTGGGGCACTGAAGCTTTCTTT.

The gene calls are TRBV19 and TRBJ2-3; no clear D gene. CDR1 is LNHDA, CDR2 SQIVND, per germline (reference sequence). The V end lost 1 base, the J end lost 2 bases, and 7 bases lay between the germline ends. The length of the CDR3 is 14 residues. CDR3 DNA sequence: TGTGCCAGTAGTATAGTAGTGTCCACAGATACGCAGTATTTT. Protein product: CASSIVVSTDTQYF.

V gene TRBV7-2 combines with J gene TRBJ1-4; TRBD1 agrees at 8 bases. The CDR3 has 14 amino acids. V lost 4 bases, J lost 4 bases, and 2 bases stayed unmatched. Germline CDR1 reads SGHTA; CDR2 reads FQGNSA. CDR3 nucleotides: TGTGCCAGCAGCTCAACAGGGGGTAATGAAAAACTGTTTTTT. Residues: CASSSTGGNEKLFF.

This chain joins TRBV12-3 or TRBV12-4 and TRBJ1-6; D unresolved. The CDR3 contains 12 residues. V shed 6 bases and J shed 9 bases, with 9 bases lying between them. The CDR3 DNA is TGTGCCAGCAGCACGATGAGTTCACCCCTCCACTTT. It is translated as CASSTMSSPLHF.